Below, one T cell receptor beta chain is given with its context. The antigen remains unidentified. The junction departs from germline at one end; a sequencing error may be responsible. This specimen comes from a study of cytomegalovirus exposure and HLA in healthy donors. Study at large: Earlier findings included approximately 120 million unique TCR beta sequences obtained from roughly 200 million T cells.

The study, taken as a whole, reports: Sequencing likely produced, as an artifact, a cluster of highly shared sequence variants.

Both 60 Vbeta primers and 13 Jbeta primers went into the PCR. In the authors' workflow: In a later analysis, the count reached 75 million to 90 million unique TCR beta chains, with 10 million to 14 million shared. Profiled with immunoSEQ multiplex PCR; TCRdb holds only in-frame clones, not every one. The V and J calls and clone size come from that table; D and trimming were worked out from the DNA. The sample has under 250,000 clones, over 65% seen once. Each donor's status was that of a healthy bone marrow donor. The CDR3 consists of 15 residues. Germline V lookup: CDR1 SSHAT, CDR2 FNYEAQ (reference sequence).

The TCR sequence derives from a man between 18 and 29 years old in good health and CMV-seronegative. The chain is built from TRBV7-7 and TRBJ2-2, with 9 positions matching TRBD1. Sequenced input: PBMCs. CDR3 nucleotide sequence: TGTGCTAGCAGCCTACAGGGGGCGGACACCGGGGAGCTGTTTTTT. Translation: CASSLQGADTGELFF.